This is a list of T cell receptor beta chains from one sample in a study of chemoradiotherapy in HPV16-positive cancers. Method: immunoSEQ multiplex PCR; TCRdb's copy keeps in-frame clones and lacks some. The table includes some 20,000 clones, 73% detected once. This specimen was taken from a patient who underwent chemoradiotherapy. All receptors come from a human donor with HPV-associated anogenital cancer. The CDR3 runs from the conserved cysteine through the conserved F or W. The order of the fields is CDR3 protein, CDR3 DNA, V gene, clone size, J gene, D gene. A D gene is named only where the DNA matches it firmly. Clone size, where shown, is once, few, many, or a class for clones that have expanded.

CATSRDQGDQPQHF TGTGCCACCAGCAGAGATCAGGGAGATCAGCCCCAGCATTTT TRBV15 NA TRBJ1-5 NA
CASSSRYTEAFF TGTGCCAGCAGCTCCAGATACACTGAAGCTTTCTTT TRBV7-2 few TRBJ1-1 NA
CASSLGTSGSNEQYF TGTGCCAGCAGTCTTGGGACTAGCGGGAGCAACGAGCAGTACTTC TRBV6-1 NA TRBJ2-7 TRBD2
CASTGIEQYF TGTGCCAGCACAGGAATTGAGCAGTATTTT TRBV7-9 few TRBJ2-3 NA
CASRTPGSSYEQYF TGCGCCAGCCGCACTCCGGGGAGCTCCTACGAGCAGTACTTC TRBV5-1 few TRBJ2-7 NA
CSVVVSYNEQFF TGCAGCGTTGTCGTCAGCTACAATGAGCAGTTCTTC TRBV29-1 NA TRBJ2-1 NA
CASSISWSSYNEQFF TGTGCCAGTAGTATCTCCTGGAGCTCCTACAATGAGCAGTTCTTC TRBV19 NA TRBJ2-1 NA
CSARLYEQYF TGCAGTGCTAGACTCTACGAGCAGTACTTC TRBV20-1 NA TRBJ2-7 NA
CASSLGRADTQYF TGTGCCAGCAGTTTGGGGCGCGCAGATACGCAGTATTTT TRBV27 NA TRBJ2-3 NA
CASSFSGDYGYTF TGTGCCAGCAGCTTCTCAGGGGACTATGGCTACACCTTC TRBV7-2 few TRBJ1-2 NA